Sequencing of this T cell receptor beta chain was carried out in a study of T cells in tumors after PD-1 blockade. Study at large: Prior checkpoint blockade, systemic immunosuppressant use, or anti-cancer therapy within 4 weeks excluded patients.

Trimming stripped 0 bases from V and 0 bases from J, with 6 bases between. From germline, CDR1 is SGDLS and CDR2 YYNGEE. The CDR3 extends over 14 amino acids. This clone appeared once. Genomic DNA template from tumor biopsies or peripheral blood, 616 ng to 6,004 ng input. Here immunoSEQ multiplex PCR was the method, and the copy in TCRdb shows in-frame clones only, minus some. This sample has over 12,000 clones, with roughly 82% found just once. Sequences were derived from PBMCs, sampled after anti-PD-1 treatment. The gene calls are TRBV9 and TRBJ1-2, with unresolved D. This TCR was sampled from a human donor with basal cell carcinoma. CDR3 in DNA: TGTGCCAGCAGCGTAGGGGGTGCTAACTATGGCTACACCTTC. This sequence encodes CASSVGGANYGYTF. The full variable domain, its missing parts supplied by reference TRBV9 and TRBJ1-2, is DSGVTQTPKHLITATGQRVTLRCSPRSGDLSVYWYQQSLDQGLQFLIQYYNGEERAKGNILERFSAQQFPDLHSELNLSSLELGDSALYFCASSVGGANYGYTFGSGTRLTVV.